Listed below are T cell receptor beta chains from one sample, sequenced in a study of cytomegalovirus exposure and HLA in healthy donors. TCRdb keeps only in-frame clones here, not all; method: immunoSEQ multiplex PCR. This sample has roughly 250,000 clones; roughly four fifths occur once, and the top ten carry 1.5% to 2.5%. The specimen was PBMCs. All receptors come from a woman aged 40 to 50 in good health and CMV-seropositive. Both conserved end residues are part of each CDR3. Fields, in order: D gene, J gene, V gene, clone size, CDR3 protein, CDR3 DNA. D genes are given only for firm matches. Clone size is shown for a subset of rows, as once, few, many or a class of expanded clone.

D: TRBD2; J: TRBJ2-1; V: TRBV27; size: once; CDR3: CASSGLVGEQFF; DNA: TGTGCCAGCAGCGGACTAGTAGGAGAGCAGTTCTTC
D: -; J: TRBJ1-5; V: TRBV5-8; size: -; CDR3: CASRPGPGRQPQHF; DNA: TGTGCCAGCAGGCCCGGGCCAGGGCGTCAGCCCCAGCATTTT
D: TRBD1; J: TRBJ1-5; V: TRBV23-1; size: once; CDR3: CASSQPREDRGDSNQPQHF; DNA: TGCGCCAGCAGTCAACCGAGGGAGGACAGGGGGGATAGCAATCAGCCCCAGCATTTT
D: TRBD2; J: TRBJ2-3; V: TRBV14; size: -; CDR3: CASSSSGRAPLNTQYF; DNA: TGTGCCAGCAGCTCTAGCGGGAGGGCACCGCTTAATACGCAGTATTTT
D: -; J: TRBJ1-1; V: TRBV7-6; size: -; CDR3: CASSLASGATEAFF; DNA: TGTGCCAGCAGCTTAGCCTCTGGGGCTACTGAAGCTTTCTTT
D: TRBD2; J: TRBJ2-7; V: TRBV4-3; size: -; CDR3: CASSQDLLGRGITYEQYF; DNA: TGCGCCAGCAGCCAAGACCTCCTTGGGAGGGGAATAACCTACGAGCAGTACTTC
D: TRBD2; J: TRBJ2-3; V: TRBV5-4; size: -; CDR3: CASSLRLAGVTDTQYF; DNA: TGTGCCAGCAGCTTGAGACTAGCGGGAGTTACAGATACGCAGTATTTT
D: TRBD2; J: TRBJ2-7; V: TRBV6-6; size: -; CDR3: CASRTTRGEDYEQYF; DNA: TGTGCCAGCAGAACGACCCGGGGGGAGGACTACGAGCAGTACTTC
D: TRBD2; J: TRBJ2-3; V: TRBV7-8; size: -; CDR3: CASSKSGTSGFTDTQYF; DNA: TGTGCCAGCAGCAAGTCCGGGACTAGCGGCTTCACAGATACGCAGTATTTT
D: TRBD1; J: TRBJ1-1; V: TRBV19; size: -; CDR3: CASRRGHDSTNTEAFF; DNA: TGTGCCAGTAGGAGGGGGCACGACAGCACGAACACTGAAGCTTTCTTT
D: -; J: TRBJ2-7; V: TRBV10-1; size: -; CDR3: CASSGPWWEPPYEQYF; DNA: TGCGCCAGCAGTGGGCCTTGGTGGGAGCCACCCTACGAGCAGTACTTC
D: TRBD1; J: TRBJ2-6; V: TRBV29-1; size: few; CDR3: CSVSLGTGVPHLGSGANVLTF; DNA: TGCAGCGTTAGTCTTGGGACAGGGGTTCCCCACCTGGGCTCTGGGGCCAACGTCCTGACTTTC
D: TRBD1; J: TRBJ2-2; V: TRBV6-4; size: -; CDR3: CASSDRDRETGELFF; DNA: TGTGCCAGCAGTGACCGGGACAGGGAGACCGGGGAGCTGTTTTTT
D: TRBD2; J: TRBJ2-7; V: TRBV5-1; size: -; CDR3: CASSLETSGRPSSYEQYF; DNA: TGCGCCAGCAGCTTGGAAACTAGCGGGAGGCCCTCGTCCTACGAGCAGTACTTC
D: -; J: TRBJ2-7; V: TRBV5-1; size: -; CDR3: CASSLLTGSGEQYF; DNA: TGCGCCAGCAGCCTGTTGACTGGATCTGGGGAGCAGTACTTC
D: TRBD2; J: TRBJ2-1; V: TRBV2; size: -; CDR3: CASSFYSGTYNEQFF; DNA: TGTGCCAGCAGTTTTTATAGCGGGACCTACAATGAGCAGTTCTTC
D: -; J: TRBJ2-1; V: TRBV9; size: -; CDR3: CASSLHLYNEQFF; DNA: TGTGCCAGCAGCCTCCACTTATACAATGAGCAGTTCTTC
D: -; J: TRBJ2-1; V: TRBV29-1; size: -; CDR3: CSVGPGQPNEQFF; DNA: TGCAGCGTTGGGCCTGGACAGCCCAATGAGCAGTTCTTC
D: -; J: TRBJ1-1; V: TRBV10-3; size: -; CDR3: CAISEHDPGGGTEAFF; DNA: TGTGCCATCAGTGAGCACGACCCTGGAGGAGGCACTGAAGCTTTCTTT
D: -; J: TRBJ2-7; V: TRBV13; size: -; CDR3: CASSFTRDEQYF; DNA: TGTGCCAGCAGCTTCACTAGGGACGAGCAGTACTTC
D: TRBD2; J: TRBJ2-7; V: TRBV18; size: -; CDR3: CASSPLGLAAITYEQYF; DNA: TGTGCCAGCTCACCCCTTGGACTAGCCGCGATCACCTACGAGCAGTACTTC
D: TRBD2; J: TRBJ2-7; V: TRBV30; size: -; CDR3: CAWSPGGLARAYEQYF; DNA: TGTGCCTGGAGCCCAGGGGGACTAGCGAGGGCCTACGAGCAGTACTTC
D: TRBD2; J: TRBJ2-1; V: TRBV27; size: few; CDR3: CASSLSSGLAGVNEQFF; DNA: TGTGCCAGCAGTTTATCCTCGGGACTAGCGGGAGTCAATGAGCAGTTCTTC
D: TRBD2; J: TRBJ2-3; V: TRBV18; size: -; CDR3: CASSPGTSGSGVDTQYF; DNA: TGTGCCAGCTCACCCGGGACTAGCGGGAGTGGTGTAGATACGCAGTATTTT
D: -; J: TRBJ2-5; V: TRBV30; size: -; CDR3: CAWSWLGGETQYF; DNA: TGTGCCTGGAGTTGGCTAGGAGGCGAGACCCAGTACTTC
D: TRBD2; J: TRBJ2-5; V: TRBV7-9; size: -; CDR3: CASSPNSGSGETQYF; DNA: TGTGCCAGCAGTCCAAATAGCGGGAGCGGGGAGACCCAGTACTTC
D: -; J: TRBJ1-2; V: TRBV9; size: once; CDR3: CASSVAQGDYGYTF; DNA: TGTGCCAGCAGCGTAGCTCAGGGTGACTATGGCTACACCTTC
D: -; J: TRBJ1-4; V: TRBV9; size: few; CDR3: CASSVGLDLGEKLFF; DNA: TGTGCCAGCAGCGTAGGACTGGACTTGGGAGAAAAACTGTTTTTT
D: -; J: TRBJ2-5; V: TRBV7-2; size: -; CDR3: CASSSPLEGEGETQYF; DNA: TGTGCCAGCAGCTCTCCCTTGGAGGGAGAGGGGGAGACCCAGTACTTC
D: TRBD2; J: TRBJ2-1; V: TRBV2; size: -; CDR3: CASSDDRLAGLQFF; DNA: TGTGCCAGCAGTGATGATAGACTAGCGGGACTACAGTTCTTC